This is a list of T cell receptor beta chains from one sample in a study of blood T cells in healthy people across ages. TCRdb ran MiXCR on the 5' RACE reads and lists one entry per CDR3 protein. The sample carries 1.8 million or so distinct CDR3 sequences, around 42% recorded once. Sequencing was performed on blood. These receptors were taken from a human donor in good health. Each CDR3 is given with its conserved first and last residue. D genes are given only for firm matches. Some rows have no size entry. The others give once, few or many, or a class for an expanded clone.

j_call	clone_size	d_call	v_call	cdr3_aa	cdr3_nt
TRBJ2-7	few	-	TRBV29-1	CSVGVLRGSISLHYEQYF	TGCAGCGTTGGGGTTTTGAGGGGATCCATCTCGTTACACTACGAGCAGTACTTC
TRBJ2-7	few	TRBD2	TRBV6-5	CASSYSAASGAYYEQYF	TGTGCCAGCAGTTACTCGGCGGCTAGCGGGGCATACTACGAGCAGTACTTC
TRBJ2-5	-	-	TRBV7-9	CASATGDQETQYF	TGTGCCAGCGCCACGGGAGACCAAGAGACCCAGTACTTC
TRBJ2-7	few	-	TRBV6-2/TRBV6-3	CASSQRGGKSYEQYF	TGTGCCAGCAGTCAAAGGGGAGGAAAGTCCTACGAGCAGTACTTC
TRBJ2-1	-	TRBD1	TRBV6-2/TRBV6-3	CASSYGQAQFF	TGTGCCAGCAGCTACGGACAGGCGCAGTTCTTC
TRBJ2-5	-	TRBD2	TRBV20-1	CSAGLAGSGTQYF	TGCAGCGCGGGACTAGCGGGGTCAGGGACCCAGTACTTC
TRBJ2-5	few	-	TRBV28	CASSLGQPGGETQYF	TGTGCCAGCAGTTTAGGCCAGCCGGGCGGGGAGACCCAGTACTTC
TRBJ2-3	few	-	TRBV5-6	CASSLATFSGFTDAQYF	TGTGCCAGCAGCTTGGCGACCTTCAGCGGATTCACAGATGCGCAGTATTTT
TRBJ2-4	few	-	TRBV9	CASSPRLAPVVQYF	TGTGCCAGCAGCCCTCGGCTAGCTCCTGTAGTTCAGTACTTC
TRBJ2-5	-	-	TRBV7-6	CASSAWTSGETQYF	TGTGCCAGCAGCGCCTGGACAAGTGGAGAGACCCAGTACTTC
TRBJ2-3	few	-	TRBV4-3	CASSQDEADTQYF	TGCGCCAGCAGCCAAGATGAGGCGGATACGCAGTATTTT
TRBJ2-2	-	-	TRBV9	CASSAVGGVTGELFF	TGTGCCAGCAGCGCAGTAGGAGGGGTTACCGGGGAGCTGTTTTTT
TRBJ2-5	few	-	TRBV12-3/TRBV12-4	CASSSNHRETQYF	TGTGCCAGCAGTTCCAACCATCGGGAGACCCAGTACTTC
TRBJ2-1	few	-	TRBV7-6	CASSLDPPEFTYNEQFF	TGTGCCAGCAGCTTAGACCCCCCAGAATTCACCTACAATGAGCAGTTCTTC
TRBJ2-7	few	-	TRBV20-1	CSASLPPYEQYF	TGCAGTGCTAGTTTACCGCCCTACGAGCAGTACTTC
TRBJ2-7	-	-	TRBV7-3	CASSLSHSPDFPYEQYF	TGTGCCAGCAGCTTATCCCACTCTCCGGACTTCCCCTACGAGCAGTACTTC
TRBJ2-6	-	-	TRBV25-1	CASSARTAQSGANVLTF	TGTGCCAGCAGTGCTAGGACAGCGCAATCTGGGGCCAACGTCCTGACTTTC
TRBJ1-2	-	-	TRBV4-2	CASSQDMGAESYGYTF	TGTGCCAGCAGCCAAGATATGGGTGCCGAGAGCTATGGCTACACCTTC
TRBJ2-5	-	-	TRBV28	CASSLGVPPQETQYF	TGTGCCAGCAGTTTAGGGGTCCCCCCGCAAGAGACCCAGTACTTC
TRBJ2-1	-	TRBD1	TRBV6-6	CASSYSMDRGRNEQFF	TGTGCCAGCAGTTACTCGATGGACAGGGGTAGGAATGAGCAGTTCTTC
TRBJ2-2	-	-	TRBV29-1	CSVEDGELFF	TGCAGCGTAGAGGATGGGGAGCTGTTTTTT
TRBJ2-7	-	TRBD1	TRBV29-1	CSVVAGGFYEQYF	TGCAGCGTTGTGGCAGGGGGCTTCTACGAGCAGTACTTC
TRBJ2-7	few	TRBD1	TRBV5-1	CASAGTGTHEQYF	TGCGCCTCTGCGGGGACAGGGACCCACGAGCAGTACTTC
TRBJ2-1	few	-	TRBV20-1	CSAKAVGGGVHNEQFF	TGCAGTGCTAAGGCTGTTGGGGGGGGCGTGCACAATGAGCAGTTCTTC
TRBJ1-2	-	-	TRBV6-6	CASSYISNDGYTF	TGTGCCAGCAGTTACATTTCGAACGATGGCTACACCTTC
TRBJ2-5	-	TRBD2	TRBV7-2	CASSLRSGGSAETQYF	TGTGCCAGCAGCTTACGTTCGGGGGGGTCGGCAGAGACCCAGTACTTC
TRBJ1-2	-	-	TRBV3-1	CASSSLTRRERGGYTF	TGTGCCAGCAGCAGCCTAACCCGCCGGGAGAGGGGTGGCTACACCTTC
TRBJ2-3	-	-	TRBV6-6	CASSGVGTLAQYF	TGTGCCAGCAGTGGCGTCGGGACTTTAGCGCAGTATTTT
TRBJ2-1	few	-	TRBV28	CASSLSVGAGNEQFF	TGTGCCAGCAGTTTATCTGTTGGCGCTGGCAATGAGCAGTTCTTC
TRBJ2-1	-	TRBD1	TRBV2	CASRQTGTGTNEQFF	TGTGCCAGCAGACAAACCGGGACAGGTACCAATGAGCAGTTCTTC
TRBJ2-5	few	-	TRBV4-3	CASSQLYTGSLETQYF	TGCGCCAGCAGCCAATTGTATACGGGGAGCCTAGAGACCCAGTACTTC
TRBJ2-5	once	TRBD2	TRBV9	CAGSVAASGGKDQETQYF	TGTGCCGGCAGCGTAGCGGCTAGCGGGGGGAAAGATCAAGAGACCCAGTACTTC
TRBJ2-7	-	TRBD2	TRBV10-3	CAIRAGTSGGRVSYEQYF	TGTGCCATCAGAGCCGGGACTAGCGGGGGCCGGGTGTCCTACGAGCAGTACTTC
TRBJ2-7	many	-	TRBV20-1	CSASMGGEQYF	TGCAGTGCTTCCATGGGGGGCGAGCAGTACTTC
TRBJ2-7	-	-	TRBV4-1	CASSQDGGGPGYEQYF	TGCGCCAGCAGCCAAGATGGGGGAGGACCCGGGTACGAGCAGTACTTC
TRBJ1-6	few	-	TRBV10-3	CAISAGNSPLHF	TGTGCCATCAGCGCAGGCAATTCACCCCTCCACTTT
TRBJ1-2	few	-	TRBV5-6	CASSPATNYGYTF	TGTGCCAGCAGCCCAGCGACTAACTATGGCTACACCTTC